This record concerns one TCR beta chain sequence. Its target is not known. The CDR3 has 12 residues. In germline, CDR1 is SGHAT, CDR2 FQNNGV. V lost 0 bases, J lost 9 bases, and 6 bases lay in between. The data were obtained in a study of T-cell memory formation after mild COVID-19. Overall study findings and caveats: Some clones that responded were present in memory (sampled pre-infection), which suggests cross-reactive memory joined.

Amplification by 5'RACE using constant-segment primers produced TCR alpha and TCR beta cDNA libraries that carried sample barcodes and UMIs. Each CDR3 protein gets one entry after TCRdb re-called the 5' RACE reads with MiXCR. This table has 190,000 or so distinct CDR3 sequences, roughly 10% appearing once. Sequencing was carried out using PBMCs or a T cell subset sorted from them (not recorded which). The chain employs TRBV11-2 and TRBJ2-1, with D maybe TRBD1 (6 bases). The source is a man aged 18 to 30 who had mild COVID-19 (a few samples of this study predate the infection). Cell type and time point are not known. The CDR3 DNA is TGTGCCAGCAGCTTAGACAGGGGTGAGCAGTTCTTC. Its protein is CASSLDRGEQFF.